The next 11 T cell receptor beta chains were all read from a single sample in a study of tumor-infiltrating lymphocytes in primary liver carcinoma. Co-extracted RNA and DNA came from roughly 20-30 mg of unsorted bulk tissue. The input was around 500 ng total RNA; TCR beta cDNA was made from it with a constant-region primer. Three nested multiplex PCR rounds, a slightly modified ARM-PCR, produced the libraries for TCR beta. The study ran its first two PCR rounds for approximately 11 cycles each, using TRBV1-TRBV30 forward primers and a C-beta reverse primer. TCRdb re-analysed the multiplex PCR reads in MiXCR, keeping a single row per CDR3 protein. The sample holds about 64,000 distinct CDR3 sequences, roughly two thirds seen once. Material for sequencing was liver tumor tissue from sampling region 4. Subset: tumor region T4, right-lateral pole. The origin of the receptors is a man aged 35 to 55 with primary liver carcinoma and hepatitis B virus infection.

Details on this clonotype: Mismatch with germline at one junction end may stem from a read error. J is TRBJ2-3 and V is TRBV12-3 or TRBV12-4; 7 nucleotides agree with TRBD1. The CDR3 runs 16 residues. CDR3: CVSSLDRQGSTDTRYF. In DNA, the CDR3 is TGTGTCAGCAGTTTAGACAGACAGGGAAGCACAGATACGCGGTATTTT.

For this clonotype: No conserved phenylalanine or tryptophan ends this CDR3, so it is likely a read error. The rearrangement uses TRBV11-2 and TRBJ2-7, with TRBD2 as a possible D gene (6 bases). The germline V gene encodes CDR1 SGHAT and CDR2 FQNNGV. The CDR3 covers 13 residues. Deletions cut 7 bases from V and 6 bases from J, with 16 bases between. CDR3 protein: CASNFGGAGEQYL. In nucleotides, the CDR3 is TGTGCCAGCAACTTCGGAGGGGCTGGCGAGCAGTACCTC.

This clonotype was detected many times. The chain carries TRBV6-6 and TRBJ2-1; unclear D gene. This CDR3 spans 12 amino acids. Looked up from germline, CDR1 is MNHNY and CDR2 is SVGAGI (reference sequence). With 2 bases removed from V and 9 bases from J, the gap between germline ends came to 8 bases. The CDR3 here is CASSYVESEQFF. The CDR3 DNA sequence: TGTGCCAGCAGTTACGTAGAATCTGAGCAGTTCTTC.

This clonotype came up a few times. The chain employs TRBV6-5 and TRBJ2-6, with 8 bases that match TRBD1. V trimming: 5 bases; J trimming: 2 bases; junction bases outside the gene matches: 11. CDR1 and CDR2 (germline): MNHEY, SVGAGI. This CDR3 has 18 residues. The CDR3 DNA follows: TGTGCCAGCAGTCTTTGGACAGGGATAAAAGCTGGGGCCAACGTCCTGACTTTC. Its protein product is CASSLWTGIKAGANVLTF.

With regard to this clonotype: The CDR3 end shows no conserved phenylalanine or tryptophan, and so a read error is likely. No DNA is shown, since the ends of the CDR3 on it are uncertain; the CDR3 is the one TCRdb lists. The chain couples TRBV6-5 to TRBJ2-2; the table's D call, TRBD1, has no DNA check behind it. The CDR3 extends over 14 residues, inclusive of both ends. Germline V lookup: CDR1 MNHEY, CDR2 SVGAGI. CDR3 loop: CASTPTGAGGELFL.

As for this clonotype: The junction differs from germline at one of its ends, possibly a read error. The J gene is TRBJ2-2, the V gene TRBV4-3; 9 positions match TRBD2. The CDR3 runs to 16 residues. Germline CDR1 LGHNA, CDR2 YSLEER. CDR3 nucleotide sequence: TGCGCCAGCAGCCAATCATCTAGCGGGAACACCGGGGAGCTGTTTTTC. This gives the protein CASSQSSSGNTGELFF.

The count of this clonotype is one. The chain combines TRBV28 with TRBJ2-1, with D perhaps being TRBD1 or TRBD2 (5 bases each). Germline CDR1 reads MDHEN; CDR2 reads SYDVKM. With 10 bases removed from V and 6 bases from J, the gap between germline ends came to 16 bases. The CDR3 totals 13 residues. The CDR3 nucleotides read TGTGCCAATACCACCGAGGGGTGCAATGAGCAGTTCTTC. Amino acids: CANTTEGCNEQFF.

This clonotype was picked up many times. The rearrangement joins TRBV6-6 to TRBJ2-3; 14 bases are a match to TRBD2. This CDR3 has 17 residues. With 0 bases clipped from V and 4 bases from J, the junction kept 3 bases outside the gene matches. Germline V CDR1 and CDR2: MNHNY, SVGAGI (reference sequence). The CDR3 here is CASSYSGLAGAPDTQYF. For the CDR3, the DNA is TGTGCCAGCAGTTACTCGGGACTAGCGGGAGCACCAGATACGCAGTATTTT.

Of note for this clonotype: A much larger clone sits a single nucleotide away, making a read error possible. This sequence joins TRBV19 and TRBJ1-5; D is possibly TRBD1 (6 bases). Germline values: CDR1 LNHDA, CDR2 SQIVND (reference sequence). This CDR3 spans 15 amino acids. The CDR3 nucleotides are TGTGCCAGTACTATAGAGGGGGTTCCCAATCAGCCCCAGCATTTT. Encoded protein: CASTIEGVPNQPQHF.

The chain carries TRBV11-2 and TRBJ1-4, with no clear D. Between the trimmed V and J ends, which lost 0 bases and 3 bases, there was a span of 8 bases. The CDR3 contains 15 residues. CDR1 is SGHAT, CDR2 FQNNGV, per germline. CDR3 protein: CASSLDGLSNEKLFF. The CDR3 DNA reads TGTGCCAGCAGCTTAGACGGACTCTCTAATGAAAAACTGTTTTTT.

A word on this clonotype: Its ends do not fully match the called genes, so a read error is possible. J is TRBJ2-1 and V is TRBV11-1, with 8 bases fitting TRBD2. CDR1 and CDR2 from the germline V gene are SGHAT and FQDESV (reference sequence). This CDR3 is 13 amino acids long. The CDR3 is CSSSAGGPNEQFF. The CDR3 DNA reads TGTTCCAGCAGTGCGGGAGGACCGAATGAGCAGTTCTTC. Combining the CDR3 with reference TRBV11-1 and TRBJ2-1 gives the whole variable domain EAEVAQSPRYKITEKSQAVAFWCDPISGHATLYWYRQILGQGPELLVQFQDESVVDDSQLPKDRFSAERLKGVDSTLKIQPAELGDSAMYLCSSSAGGPNEQFFGPGTRLTVL.